Following are 29 T cell receptor beta chains from one sample sequenced in a study of CD8 T cells in Susac syndrome. The RNA input was roughly 0.5 to 1 ug, and it was reverse transcribed with random hexamers. MiXCR, applied by TCRdb to the immunoSEQ multiplex PCR reads, yields one record per CDR3 protein. Of fewer than 250,000 distinct CDR3 sequences in the sample, roughly nine tenths were seen once. Material for sequencing was CD8+ T cells from PBMCs. These receptor sequences come from a human donor with multiple sclerosis.

The chain is built from TRBV6-2 or TRBV6-3 and TRBJ2-1; D unclear. CDR1 and CDR2 (germline): MNHEY, SVGEGT. V dropped 2 bases and J dropped 3 bases, with 14 bases sitting between them. The CDR3 sequence is 16 residues long. The CDR3 spells CASSYTADPIYNEQFF. The CDR3 DNA sequence: TGTGCCAGCAGTTACACGGCGGACCCGATCTACAATGAGCAGTTCTTC.

This chain links TRBV9 with TRBJ2-7; 11 positions agree with TRBD2. Looked up from germline, CDR1 is SGDLS and CDR2 is YYNGEE. V dropped 3 bases and J dropped 2; count of bases not matched to a gene: 10. There are 17 residues in the CDR3. The CDR3 sequence: CASSASLGTSGTYEQYF. In nucleotides, the CDR3 is TGTGCCAGCAGCGCCTCCCTGGGGACTAGCGGAACCTACGAGCAGTACTTC.

V is TRBV30 and J is TRBJ2-1, with 7 bases matching TRBD2. CDR1 and CDR2 from the germline V gene are GTSNPN and SVGIG (reference sequence). V was pared by 3 bases and J by 3 bases, with 8 bases of the junction left unmatched. The CDR3 is made up of 15 amino acids. The chain's CDR3 is CAWSGWGGSYNEQFF. The CDR3 nucleotides read TGTGCCTGGAGCGGGTGGGGGGGGAGCTACAATGAGCAGTTCTTC.

The V and J genes are TRBV29-1 and TRBJ2-3; no reliable D call. The CDR3 contains 13 residues. Looked up from germline, CDR1 is SQVTM and CDR2 is ANQGSEA. With 2 bases removed from V and 5 bases from J, the gap between germline ends came to 11 bases. The CDR3 nucleotides are TGCAGCGTTGAAATCGGGCGCGGAGATACGCAGTATTTT. It specifies CSVEIGRGDTQYF.

The chain links TRBV7-9 to TRBJ2-7; possibly TRBD1 for D (6 bases). CDR3 length: 12 residues. The germline V gene encodes CDR1 SEHNR and CDR2 FQNEAQ (reference sequence). V gave up 1 base and J gave up 6 bases, with 7 bases separating them. In nucleotides, the CDR3 is TGTGCCAGCAGCTTAGAACAGGGCGAGCAGTACTTC. This gives the protein CASSLEQGEQYF.

The chain is built from TRBV7-9 and TRBJ1-3, with D uncertain. The CDR3 sequence is 13 residues long. Germline CDR1 and CDR2: SEHNR and FQNEAQ (reference sequence). Trimming left V 5 bases short and J 0 bases short, with 5 bases between. The CDR3 reads CASSPISGNTIYF. The DNA of the CDR3 is TGTGCCAGCAGCCCAATCTCTGGAAACACCATATATTTT.

CDR3 sequence reads: CASSLNEGSYNEQFF. The CDR3 bases are TGCGCCAGCAGCTTGAACGAGGGGTCCTACAATGAGCAGTTCTTC. The V gene is TRBV5-1, the J gene TRBJ2-1, with D possibly being TRBD1 or TRBD2 (5 bases each). Trimming took 1 base from V and 1 from J, leaving 9 bases between them. The CDR3 is 15 amino acids. CDR1 is SGHRS and CDR2 is YFSETQ in the germline V gene.

V is TRBV15 and J is TRBJ1-5; a weak D match, TRBD1 (6 bases). Germline assignment: CDR1 LNHNV and CDR2 YYDKDF (reference sequence). There are 14 residues in the CDR3. V shed 4 bases and J shed 4 bases, with 11 bases lying between them. The CDR3 reads CATSKGTRNQPQHF. The CDR3 nucleotides read TGTGCCACCAGCAAGGGGACACGGAATCAGCCCCAGCATTTT.

Written as DNA, the CDR3 is TGTGCCAGCAGCCAAGAAGCAGGGAACTACGAGCAGTACTTC. Protein: CASSQEAGNYEQYF. The rearrangement joins TRBV4-2 to TRBJ2-7; possibly TRBD1 for D (5 bases). CDR3 size: 14 residues. Germline V gene lookup returns CDR1 LGHNA and CDR2 YNFKEQ. With 0 bases removed from V and 3 bases from J, the gap between germline ends came to 9 bases.

The chain couples TRBV6-2 or TRBV6-3 to TRBJ2-1; 9 nucleotides align to TRBD1. With 7 bases clipped from V and 9 bases from J, the junction kept 4 bases outside the gene matches. The CDR3 consists of 12 residues. CDR1 is MNHEY, CDR2 SVGEGT, per germline. The CDR3 sequence: CASTRDRAEQFF. The CDR3 nucleotides read TGTGCCAGCACGCGGGACAGGGCTGAGCAGTTCTTC.

The chain combines TRBV2 with TRBJ2-2; possibly TRBD1 for D (5 bases). Germline V gene data show CDR1 as SNHLY and CDR2 as FYNNEI. The CDR3 is made up of 14 amino acids. V lost 1 base, J lost 6 bases, and 9 bases lay in between. The CDR3 loop reads CASSEEGQAGELFF. The DNA for the CDR3 is TGTGCCAGCAGTGAAGAGGGGCAGGCCGGGGAGCTGTTTTTT.

V is TRBV15 and J is TRBJ2-1, with 9 bases matching TRBD2. This CDR3 is 17 amino acids long. After removal of 1 base from V and 5 bases from J, the junction contained 9 bases not matched to a gene. Per the germline V gene, CDR1 is LNHNV and CDR2 is YYDKDF (reference sequence). CDR3 loop: CATSRALAGGRDNEQFF. CDR3 DNA sequence: TGTGCCACCAGCAGAGCTCTTGCGGGAGGGAGGGACAATGAGCAGTTCTTC. Using reference TRBV15 and TRBJ2-1 for the parts outside the CDR3, the full variable domain is DAMVIQNPRYQVTQFGKPVTLSCSQTLNHNVMYWYQQKSSQAPKLLFHYYDKDFNNEADTPDNFQSRRPNTSFCFLDIRSPGLGDTAMYLCATSRALAGGRDNEQFFGPGTRLTVL.

The chain employs TRBV7-9 and TRBJ1-1; 7 bases fit TRBD1. V shed 5 bases and J 1 base; nucleotides not matched to a gene: 7. The CDR3 spans 15 residues. The germline CDR1 and CDR2 sequences are SEHNR and FQNEAQ (reference sequence). The chain's CDR3 is CASSPPEGANTEAFF. In DNA form, the CDR3 reads TGTGCCAGCAGCCCGCCTGAGGGGGCGAACACTGAAGCTTTCTTT.

This chain links TRBV24-1 with TRBJ2-2, with D unresolved. This CDR3 comprises 13 residues. V gave up 5 bases and J gave up 6 bases, with 9 bases separating them. The germline gives CDR1 KGHDR, CDR2 SFDVKD. The CDR3: CATSGPGAGELFF. The CDR3 DNA reads TGTGCCACCAGTGGACCCGGTGCCGGGGAGCTGTTTTTT.

The V and J genes are TRBV7-9 and TRBJ2-1, with D uncertain. Trimming left V 1 base short and J 15 bases short, with 10 bases between. Germline V gene lookup returns CDR1 SEHNR and CDR2 FQNEAQ (reference sequence). CDR3 length equals 11 residues. DNA of the CDR3: TGTGCCAGCAGCTTAGGGACGGTTTCGTTCTTC. Encoded protein: CASSLGTVSFF.

The chain employs TRBV4-2 and TRBJ1-5; D unclear. V shed 2 bases and J shed 1 base, with 9 bases lying between them. CDR1 and CDR2 (germline): LGHNA, YNFKEQ. The CDR3 consists of 15 residues. The DNA of the CDR3 is TGTGCCAGCAGCCAAACAGAAATCAGCAATCAGCCCCAGCATTTT. Translating gives CASSQTEISNQPQHF.

This sequence joins TRBV12-5 and TRBJ2-3; D is unclear. Per the germline V gene, CDR1 is LGHNT and CDR2 is FRNRAP. CDR3 length equals 15 residues. The V end was cut by 1 base, the J end by 0 bases, with 8 bases between. The CDR3 nucleotides read TGTGCTAGTGGTTTGGCGGGTTTTAGCACAGATACGCAGTATTTT. It codes for CASGLAGFSTDTQYF.

V and J are TRBV6-2 or TRBV6-3 and TRBJ2-7, with TRBD2 matching 7 bases. The CDR3 is made up of 14 amino acids. The J segment lost 3 bases and the V segment lost 6 bases, leaving 8 bases of the junction unmatched. From germline, CDR1 is MNHEY and CDR2 SVGEGT. Written as DNA, the CDR3 is TGTGCCAGCAGCCTCAGCGGGGCCTTCTACGAGCAGTACTTC. Translation gives CASSLSGAFYEQYF.

The chain joins TRBV4-3 to TRBJ2-2; D is uncertain. Per the germline V gene, CDR1 is LGHNA and CDR2 is YSLEER. The CDR3 has 16 amino acids. The V end was cut by 4 bases, the J end by 2 bases, with 14 bases between. The CDR3 loop reads CASSLSAIPNTGELFF. CDR3 bases: TGCGCCAGCAGCCTTTCAGCGATACCCAACACCGGGGAGCTGTTTTTT.

The chain joins TRBV7-9 to TRBJ2-5; possibly TRBD2 for D (7 bases). V lost 1 base, J lost 5 bases, and 14 bases lay in between. The length of the CDR3 is 15 residues. CDR1 SEHNR and CDR2 FQNEAQ come from the germline V gene (reference sequence). CDR3 sequence: CASSLVGLGGETQYF. The CDR3 DNA reads TGTGCCAGCAGCTTAGTCGGACTAGGGGGGGAGACCCAGTACTTC.

The J gene is TRBJ2-7, the V gene TRBV27; TRBD1 aligns across 8 bases. Germline CDR1 and CDR2: MNHEY and SMNVEV (reference sequence). CDR3 length: 15 amino acids. Losses at the gene ends were 5 bases for V and 5 bases for J; bases not matched to a gene: 11. In DNA form, the CDR3 reads TGTGCCAGCAGTCCCTACCCAGACAGGGGCGACGAGCAGTACTTC. Translation gives CASSPYPDRGDEQYF.

The chain is built from TRBV13 and TRBJ2-5, with D maybe TRBD2 (5 bases). This CDR3 has 14 residues. The germline CDR1 and CDR2 sequences are PRHDT and FYEKMQ (reference sequence). V lost 2 bases and J 8 bases, leaving 15 bases between the germline ends. The CDR3 protein is CASSLIQHGETQYF. CDR3 DNA: TGTGCCAGCAGCTTAATTCAGCACGGGGAAACCCAGTACTTC.

V gene TRBV3-1 combines with J gene TRBJ1-1; a weak D match, TRBD1 (6 bases). From germline, CDR1 is LGHDT and CDR2 YNNKEL (reference sequence). Trimming shortened V by 0 bases and J by 0 bases, and 17 bases separated the two germline ends. The CDR3 runs 18 residues. The CDR3 protein is CASSQDWQGWGMNTEAFF. CDR3 nucleotide sequence: TGTGCCAGCAGCCAAGATTGGCAGGGGTGGGGAATGAACACTGAAGCTTTCTTT. The variable domain in full, with the rest retrieved from reference TRBV3-1 and TRBJ1-1, is DTAVSQTPKYLVTQMGNDKSIKCEQNLGHDTMYWYKQDSKKFLKIMFSYNNKELIINETVPNRFSPKSPDKAHLNLHINSLELGDSAVYFCASSQDWQGWGMNTEAFFGQGTRLTVV.

The chain employs TRBV24-1 and TRBJ1-1; 7 positions agree with TRBD1. Germline V gives CDR1 KGHDR, CDR2 SFDVKD. The CDR3 has 14 residues. V gave up 4 bases and J gave up 1 base; unmatched junction bases: 2. CDR3 protein: CATSDGTANTEAFF. Here the CDR3 DNA reads TGTGCCACCAGTGACGGGACAGCGAACACTGAAGCTTTCTTT.

This clonotype is a singleton in its sample. The CDR3 DNA follows: TGCAGTGCTAGAGCGGGTGAGTCCTACGAGCAGTACTTC. Translation: CSARAGESYEQYF. The chain employs TRBV20-1 and TRBJ2-7; D unclear. The CDR3 sequence is 13 residues long. Looked up from germline, CDR1 is DFQATT and CDR2 is SNEGSKA (reference sequence). V shed 1 base and J shed 1 base, with 8 bases lying between them.

The J gene is TRBJ1-2, the V gene TRBV9; D is unclear. The CDR3 has 15 residues. V was cut by 0 bases and J by 8 bases, with 17 bases left in between. Per the germline V gene, CDR1 is SGDLS and CDR2 is YYNGEE. The DNA for the CDR3 is TGTGCCAGCAGCGTAGAGGTTTCAGGCTCGAGAGGCTACACCTTC. Translated, it gives CASSVEVSGSRGYTF.

The chain joins TRBV20-1 to TRBJ2-7; TRBD1 is a possible D gene (5 bases). The CDR3 has 13 amino acids. The V end was cut by 3 bases, the J end by 4 bases, with 13 bases between. Germline V gene sequence: CDR1 DFQATT, CDR2 SNEGSKA (reference sequence). The DNA for the CDR3 is TGCAGTGCTAGTGGGCTTAGGGGATACGAGCAGTACTTC. As protein: CSASGLRGYEQYF.

The chain is built from TRBV5-1 and TRBJ2-7; D is possibly TRBD2 (6 bases). Trimming left V 4 bases short and J 1 base short, with 9 bases between. There are 13 residues in the CDR3. Looked up from germline, CDR1 is SGHRS and CDR2 is YFSETQ. The CDR3, as DNA: TGCGCCAGCAGCCACGGGACTTCCTACGAGCAGTACTTC. Protein sequence: CASSHGTSYEQYF.

The CDR3, as DNA: TGCAGTGCTAGGGGACAGGGGTTCGCGTGGTACGAGCAGTACTTC. Translating it yields CSARGQGFAWYEQYF. V gene TRBV20-1 combines with J gene TRBJ2-7; the match to TRBD1 covers 10 bases. Germline V gene sequence: CDR1 DFQATT, CDR2 SNEGSKA (reference sequence). V lost 3 bases and J lost 4; bases outside the gene matches: 9. CDR3 size: 15 residues.